A single sample gave rise to the 15 T cell receptor beta chains below, sequenced in a study of blood T cell repertoires in COVID-19. The table came from immunoSEQ multiplex PCR; TCRdb's copy has only in-frame clones and leaves some out. The profile shows about 200,000 clones, roughly 84% of them singletons. The sample comprised peripheral blood. Receptors were obtained from a man in his fifties with active or convalescent COVID-19.

The chain employs TRBV7-6 and TRBJ2-1; the D gene is possibly TRBD2 (5 bases). The CDR3 consists of 15 residues. Trimming removed 4 bases from V and 3 bases from J, with 13 bases in between. Germline assignment: CDR1 SGHVS and CDR2 FNYEAQ. The CDR3 here is CASSWYAGSYNEQFF. In nucleotides, the CDR3 is TGTGCCAGCAGCTGGTACGCGGGTAGCTACAATGAGCAGTTCTTC.

The genes are TRBV27 and TRBJ2-1, with D possibly being TRBD2 (7 bases). Per germline, CDR1 MNHEY and CDR2 SMNVEV (reference sequence). The CDR3 runs 16 residues. V shed 3 bases and J shed 0 bases, with 12 bases lying between them. CDR3 nucleotide sequence: TGTGCCAGCAGTTTCTCGGGGGGCCCCTCCTACAATGAGCAGTTCTTC. It yields the protein CASSFSGGPSYNEQFF.

The genes are TRBV5-1 and TRBJ1-1; 9 nucleotides align to TRBD1. V lost 0 bases to trimming and J lost 9 bases; unmatched junction nucleotides: 6. The CDR3 is 14 amino acids. Germline V gives CDR1 SGHRS, CDR2 YFSETQ. For the CDR3, the DNA is TGCGCCAGCAGCTTGGAGGGACAGGGCTTGAAAGCTTTCTTT. This gives the protein CASSLEGQGLKAFF.

The chain carries TRBV5-5 and TRBJ2-7; 10 nucleotides agree with TRBD2. In germline, CDR1 is SGHKS, CDR2 YYEKEE (reference sequence). Trimming cost V 2 bases and J 2 bases; bases outside gene matches: 7. The CDR3 runs 16 residues. In DNA, the CDR3 is TGTGCCAGCAGCTTCCCTAGCGGGAGAGCGCCCTACGAGCAGTACTTC. This gives the protein CASSFPSGRAPYEQYF.

The gene calls are TRBV6-2 or TRBV6-3 and TRBJ2-1; 10 bases map to TRBD2. Germline V gene lookup returns CDR1 MNHEY and CDR2 SVGEGT. V trimming: 5 bases; J trimming: 6 bases; junction bases outside the gene matches: 7. The CDR3 runs to 15 residues. CDR3: CASSPLAGALNEQFF. The DNA for the CDR3 is TGTGCCAGCAGTCCGCTAGCGGGGGCCCTCAATGAGCAGTTCTTC.

This chain links TRBV5-6 with TRBJ2-1; 8 bases agree with TRBD2. V lost 1 base and J lost 9; bases outside the gene matches: 15. The germline gives CDR1 SGHDT, CDR2 YYEEEE. The CDR3 loop spans 17 amino acids. CDR3 sequence: CASSLSGAPVRGGEQFF. The CDR3 DNA sequence: TGTGCCAGCAGCTTGTCAGGGGCGCCAGTCCGGGGGGGTGAGCAGTTCTTC. Drawing the rest from reference TRBV5-6 and TRBJ2-1, the complete variable domain is DAGVTQSPTHLIKTRGQQVTLRCSPKSGHDTVSWYQQALGQGPQFIFQYYEEEERQRGNFPDRFSGHQFPNYSSELNVNALLLGDSALYLCASSLSGAPVRGGEQFFGPGTRLTVL.

The CDR3 DNA follows: TGCGCCAGCAGGGAGCGGGGGGGCCAAAGTGAGCAGTTCTTC. Residues: CASRERGGQSEQFF. This chain joins TRBV10-2 and TRBJ2-1; TRBD2 matches at 10 bases. CDR3 length: 14 residues. V shed 6 bases and J 9 bases; nucleotides not matched to a gene: 8. Germline-derived CDR1 and CDR2 are WSHSY and SAAADI.

V gene TRBV29-1 combines with J gene TRBJ2-5; weak D call: TRBD2 (5 bases). V lost 2 bases and J lost 7, with 14 bases in between. This CDR3 has 13 amino acids. Germline CDR1 and CDR2: SQVTM and ANQGSEA. The CDR3 coding sequence is TGCAGCGTTGAACCCGGGGTGGGCAGGACCCAGTACTTC. Translation gives CSVEPGVGRTQYF.

The chain carries TRBV4-3 and TRBJ1-6; no reliable D call. This CDR3 comprises 16 residues. CDR1 is LGHNA and CDR2 is YSLEER in the germline V gene. V shed 0 bases and J shed 7 bases, with 13 bases lying between them. Written as DNA, the CDR3 is TGCGCCAGCAGCCAAGATCTCGGGGAGGCGAATTCACCCCTCCACTTT. Encoded protein: CASSQDLGEANSPLHF.

The chain recombines TRBV11-2 with TRBJ2-7; the match to TRBD1 covers 7 bases. CDR3 size: 14 residues. Germline lookup yields CDR1 SGHAT and CDR2 FQNNGV. V was clipped by 4 bases and J by 0 bases; unmatched bases: 3. The CDR3: CASSSWDSSYEQYV. In DNA form, the CDR3 reads TGTGCCAGCAGCTCCTGGGACAGCTCCTACGAGCAGTACGTC.

This CDR3 reads CASSQDSGVWSYNSPLHF. The CDR3, as DNA: TGTGCCAGCAGCCAAGATTCGGGAGTTTGGTCCTATAATTCACCCCTCCACTTT. This chain joins TRBV4-2 and TRBJ1-6, with D unresolved. CDR1 LGHNA and CDR2 YNFKEQ come from the germline V gene. Trimming removed 0 bases at V and 1 base at J, with 13 bases between. This CDR3 comprises 18 residues.

This sequence joins TRBV4-1 and TRBJ2-3, with 11 bases identical to TRBD2. J gave up 2 bases and V 0 bases, and 7 bases lay outside the gene matches. Germline V lookup: CDR1 MGHRA, CDR2 YSYEKL. This CDR3 is 18 amino acids long. CDR3 region: CASSQEGLAGGYTDTQYF. In DNA form, the CDR3 reads TGCGCCAGCAGCCAAGAAGGGCTAGCGGGGGGATACACAGATACGCAGTATTTT.

J is TRBJ1-2 and V is TRBV24-1; 9 bases are a match to TRBD1. This CDR3 comprises 18 residues. The junction had 18 bases not matched to a gene; V was cut back by 4 bases and J by 7 bases. CDR1 and CDR2 from the germline V gene are KGHDR and SFDVKD. The CDR3 reads CATSEPRDRVPAPCGYTF. CDR3 DNA: TGTGCCACCAGTGAACCTCGGGACAGGGTCCCCGCACCTTGTGGCTACACCTTC.

V usage is TRBV28 and J usage is TRBJ1-1; weak D call: TRBD1 (5 bases). The V gene's germline CDR1 is MDHEN and CDR2 SYDVKM. The CDR3 totals 14 residues. Trimming left V 2 bases short and J 10 bases short, with 17 bases between. The CDR3: CASSLVVGDFRAFF. As DNA, the CDR3 is TGTGCCAGCAGTTTAGTCGTAGGGGACTTTCGAGCTTTCTTT.

V usage is TRBV6-2 or TRBV6-3 and J usage is TRBJ1-2, with 8 bases aligning to TRBD1. The CDR3 consists of 14 residues. V was clipped by 5 bases and J by 3 bases; unmatched bases: 5. Germline-derived CDR1 and CDR2 are MNHEY and SVGEGT. CDR3 in DNA: TGTGCCAGCAGTCAGGGGGCAGCTTACTATGGCTACACCTTC. It translates to CASSQGAAYYGYTF.